Below are 32 T cell receptor beta chains sequenced from a single sample in a study of response to subunit inactivated influenza vaccine. TCRdb reprocessed the RT-PCR reads with MiXCR, giving one entry per CDR3 protein. The top ten clones hold 7.8% of a sample with about 240,000 distinct CDR3 sequences, over 9% of them seen once. The specimen comprised non-naive T cells sorted from PBMCs, sampled around two weeks before vaccination. The receptors were gathered from a man between 45 and 60 years old who received an inactivated influenza vaccine.

This clonotype was detected ten times or more. The chain has TRBV12-3 or TRBV12-4 and TRBJ1-4; 8 bases agree with TRBD1. V trimming: 4 bases; J trimming: 8 bases; junction bases outside the gene matches: 6. This CDR3 has 14 amino acids. The CDR3 DNA reads TGTGCCAGCAGTTCGGACAGGGTGCGAGAAAAACTGTTTTTT. This gives the protein CASSSDRVREKLFF.

A few counts support this clonotype. The rearrangement links TRBV11-1 to TRBJ2-5; D may be TRBD1 (5 bases). The CDR3 covers 13 residues. Germline V CDR1 and CDR2: SGHAT, FQDESV (reference sequence). V dropped 1 base and J dropped 5 bases, with 8 bases sitting between them. As DNA, the CDR3 is TGTGCCAGCAGCTTAGGTGACAGTGAGACCCAGTACTTC. Its translation: CASSLGDSETQYF.

This clonotype has ten or more counts. CDR3 nucleotide sequence: TGCAGTGCCCCGGTAGCGGCCTACAATGAGCAGTTCTTC. It is translated as CSAPVAAYNEQFF. The rearrangement joins TRBV20-1 to TRBJ2-1; a weak D match, TRBD2 (6 bases). Germline V gene data show CDR1 as DFQATT and CDR2 as SNEGSKA (reference sequence). V was clipped by 6 bases and J by 2 bases, with 11 bases between them. The CDR3 has 13 residues.

A few counts support this clonotype. The rearrangement links TRBV2 to TRBJ1-1; D gene ambiguous. Germline lookup yields CDR1 SNHLY and CDR2 FYNNEI. V was clipped by 5 bases and J by 4 bases, with 14 bases between them. This CDR3 has 14 amino acids. CDR3 DNA: TGTGCCAGCAGTCTAGACGGGCGTGGCACTGAAGCTTTCTTT. It encodes CASSLDGRGTEAFF.

This clonotype occurred many times. The J gene is TRBJ2-3, the V gene TRBV9; the D is unclear. This CDR3 is 13 amino acids long. Germline V gene data show CDR1 as SGDLS and CDR2 as YYNGEE. V lost 0 bases to trimming and J lost 3 bases, with 5 bases between them. The CDR3 sequence is CASSVATTDTQYF. The CDR3 DNA follows: TGTGCCAGCAGCGTAGCTACGACAGATACGCAGTATTTT.

The genes are TRBV25-1 and TRBJ2-3, with D unclear. V was cut by 3 bases and J by 4 bases, with 5 bases left in between. CDR1 and CDR2 (germline): MGHDK, SYGVNS. This CDR3 spans 12 amino acids. CDR3 protein: CASSEAPDTQYF. The DNA of the CDR3 is TGTGCCAGCAGTGAGGCACCAGATACGCAGTATTTT. Supplemented by reference TRBV25-1 and TRBJ2-3, the full variable domain reads EADIYQTPRYLVIGTGKKITLECSQTMGHDKMYWYQQDPGMELHLIHYSYGVNSTEKGDLSSESTVSRIRTEHFPLTLESARPSHTSQYLCASSEAPDTQYFGPGTRLTVL.

This chain connects TRBV5-1 to TRBJ2-3, with D maybe TRBD2 (5 bases). CDR3 length: 15 amino acids. V was trimmed by 2 bases and J by 0 bases, leaving 10 bases between them. The germline CDR1 and CDR2 sequences are SGHRS and YFSETQ. The CDR3 loop is CASSLAVPSTDTQYF. The CDR3 bases are TGCGCCAGCAGCTTAGCGGTTCCTAGCACAGATACGCAGTATTTT. Full variable domain (outside the CDR3, taken from reference TRBV5-1 and TRBJ2-3): KAGVTQTPRYLIKTRGQQVTLSCSPISGHRSVSWYQQTPGQGLQFLFEYFSETQRNKGNFPGRFSGRQFSNSRSEMNVSTLELGDSALYLCASSLAVPSTDTQYFGPGTRLTVL.

This clonotype has a handful of counts. The chain has TRBV28 and TRBJ1-1; tentatively, D is TRBD1 (5 bases). CDR3 length: 15 residues. Germline lookup yields CDR1 MDHEN and CDR2 SYDVKM. V dropped 5 bases and J dropped 1 base, with 14 bases sitting between them. Here the CDR3 reads CASSPSQGGNTEAFF. CDR3 DNA sequence: TGTGCCAGCAGTCCTTCTCAGGGAGGGAACACTGAAGCTTTCTTT. Filled out from reference TRBV28 and TRBJ1-1, the complete variable domain reads DVKVTQSSRYLVKRTGEKVFLECVQDMDHENMFWYRQDPGLGLRLIYFSYDVKMKEKGDIPEGYSVSREKKERFSLILESASTNQTSMYLCASSPSQGGNTEAFFGQGTRLTVV.

This chain connects TRBV20-1 to TRBJ2-5, with 11 bases lining up with TRBD2. The CDR3 is made up of 21 amino acids. Germline V gene sequence: CDR1 DFQATT, CDR2 SNEGSKA (reference sequence). J lost 5 bases, V lost 3 bases, and 26 bases had no gene match. The CDR3 DNA is TGCAGTGCTAGGGGGGGTTTTTCCGGGACTAGCGGAGGGGGGTCCCTGGAGACCCAGTACTTC. Its protein product is CSARGGFSGTSGGGSLETQYF.

This clonotype was recorded a few times. The chain joins TRBV6-1 to TRBJ2-7; tentatively, D is TRBD2 (5 bases). V was pared by 9 bases and J by 4 bases, with 16 bases between. The germline gives CDR1 MNHNS, CDR2 SASEGT. This CDR3 contains 13 residues. The CDR3 region is CASQRAGIYEQYF. The CDR3 nucleotides read TGTGCCAGTCAGAGGGCAGGCATTTACGAGCAGTACTTC.

About this clonotype: This may come from a read error, since a much larger clone is one base off. The chain uses TRBV29-1 and TRBJ2-6, with D possibly matching TRBD1 (5 bases). Germline CDR1 SQVTM, CDR2 ANQGSEA. The CDR3 sequence is 14 residues long. The CDR3 nucleotides read TGCAGCGTTGGGACGGGCTCTGGGGCCAACGCCCTGACTTTC. Translation: CSVGTGSGANALTF. The whole variable domain, filled in from reference TRBV29-1 and TRBJ2-6, reads SAVISQKPSRDICQRGTSLTIQCQVDSQVTMMFWYRQQPGQSLTLIATANQGSEATYESGFVIDKFPISRPNLTFSTLTVSNMSPEDSSIYLCSVGTGSGANALTFGAGSRLTVL.

The V gene is TRBV6-2 or TRBV6-3, the J gene TRBJ2-7; 8 bases match TRBD1. Germline CDR1 is MNHEY and CDR2 is SVGEGT. After removal of 5 bases from V and 1 base from J, the junction contained 10 bases not matched to a gene. The CDR3 is made up of 16 amino acids. The CDR3 DNA reads as TGTGCCAGCAGTCGAACCCCGGGACAGGAGTCCTACGAGCAGTACTTC. It is translated as CASSRTPGQESYEQYF.

This clonotype occurred a few times. The genes are TRBV12-3 or TRBV12-4 and TRBJ2-7; 8 positions agree with TRBD1. This CDR3 has 15 amino acids. The junction had 9 bases not matched to a gene; V was cut back by 3 bases and J by 5 bases. The DNA of the CDR3 is TGTGCCAGCAGTTTTTTCGTTGGACAGGGCCACGAGCAGTACTTC. Protein product: CASSFFVGQGHEQYF.

This sequence joins TRBV2 and TRBJ2-4; 7 bases are a match to TRBD2. V shed 2 bases, J shed 0 bases, and the junction held 1 base outside the gene matches. The CDR3 extends over 15 amino acids. The V gene's germline CDR1 is SNHLY and CDR2 FYNNEI. The CDR3 reads CASSEREVAKNIQYF. In DNA form, the CDR3 reads TGTGCCAGCAGTGAACGGGAGGTAGCCAAAAACATTCAGTACTTC.

There are many counts of this clonotype. The chain combines TRBV7-8 with TRBJ2-7; 11 nucleotides align to TRBD2. The CDR3 is 15 residues long. Germline V gene sequence: CDR1 SGHVS, CDR2 FQNEAQ. The trim removed 1 base at V and 3 bases at J, leaving 2 bases unmatched. The CDR3 region is CASSLDTSGSYEQYF. The DNA of the CDR3 is TGTGCCAGCAGCTTAGATACTAGCGGGAGCTACGAGCAGTACTTC. The complete variable domain, with remaining parts taken from reference TRBV7-8 and TRBJ2-7, reads GAGVSQSPRYKVAKRGQDVALRCDPISGHVSLFWYQQALGQGPEFLTYFQNEAQLDKSGLPSDRFFAERPEGSVSTLKIQRTQQEDSAVYLCASSLDTSGSYEQYFGPGTRLTVT.

The CDR3 bases are TGCAGTGCTACTATCGGGGGCGAGCAGTACTTC. Translation gives CSATIGGEQYF. J is TRBJ2-7 and V is TRBV20-1, with a possible D match to TRBD2 (6 bases). The length of the CDR3 is 11 residues. Trimming shortened V by 4 bases and J by 6 bases, and 10 bases separated the two germline ends. Germline CDR1 DFQATT, CDR2 SNEGSKA (reference sequence).

The V gene is TRBV20-1, the J gene TRBJ2-1, with 7 bases lining up with TRBD2. CDR1 is DFQATT, CDR2 SNEGSKA, per germline (reference sequence). After removal of 6 bases from V and 0 bases from J, the junction contained 14 bases not matched to a gene. The CDR3 extends over 17 amino acids. The DNA for the CDR3 is TGCAGTGCGCCGAGCCAGAGGCGGGGGAGCTCCTACAATGAGCAGTTCTTC. Its translation: CSAPSQRRGSSYNEQFF.

This clonotype was seen a few times. The chain combines TRBV7-9 with TRBJ1-2, with a possible D match to TRBD1 (6 bases). The CDR3 loop spans 17 amino acids. Germline V gives CDR1 SEHNR, CDR2 FQNEAQ (reference sequence). Trimming left V 3 bases short and J 1 base short, with 18 bases between. The CDR3 region has the DNA TGTGCCAGCAGCTTTCCCGCAATCGGACAGCTTAACTATGGCTACACCTTC. It yields the protein CASSFPAIGQLNYGYTF.

The table lists this clonotype with a few counts. CDR3 DNA: TGTGCCAGCAAAGAGGACGGATACTACAATGAGCAGTTCTTC. It codes for CASKEDGYYNEQFF. The genes are TRBV6-2 or TRBV6-3 and TRBJ2-1; D unresolved. The CDR3 has 14 residues. Trimming pared 7 bases from V and 3 bases from J, leaving 13 bases between. The germline gives CDR1 MNHEY, CDR2 SVGEGT.

The chain carries TRBV5-1 and TRBJ2-5, with 9 bases identical to TRBD2. Germline V lookup: CDR1 SGHRS, CDR2 YFSETQ. The CDR3 is made up of 15 amino acids. Losses at the gene ends were 0 bases for V and 5 bases for J; bases not matched to a gene: 5. CDR3 amino acids: CASSLGGRAWETQYF. CDR3 in DNA: TGCGCCAGCAGCTTGGGCGGGAGGGCCTGGGAGACCCAGTACTTC.

This clonotype turned up a few times. This sequence joins TRBV5-1 and TRBJ2-1; D is unclear. The germline V and J ends were trimmed by 0 bases and 6 bases, with 10 bases remaining between them. Germline CDR1 is SGHRS and CDR2 is YFSETQ. This CDR3 spans 14 amino acids. The CDR3 region has the DNA TGCGCCAGCAGCTTGGGCGCGTCGGGCAATGAGCAGTTCTTC. Its translation is CASSLGASGNEQFF.

This clonotype was seen only a few times. This chain joins TRBV7-2 and TRBJ2-1, with 8 nucleotides matching TRBD2. V gave up 4 bases and J gave up 14 bases; unmatched junction bases: 13. The V gene's germline CDR1 is SGHTA and CDR2 FQGNSA. The length of the CDR3 is 14 residues. CDR3 bases: TGTGCCAGCAGCTCCCCCTACGGTAGCGGGATGGAGTTCTTC. Amino acids: CASSSPYGSGMEFF.

The chain links TRBV7-2 to TRBJ2-7; possible D gene TRBD2, 6 bases. The length of the CDR3 is 15 residues. Germline CDR1 and CDR2: SGHTA and FQGNSA. Trimming cost V 1 base and J 6 bases, with 16 bases left between them. In DNA form, the CDR3 reads TGTGCCAGCAGCTTAGTCGATGTGGCGGGGTCCGAGCAGTACTTC. This translates into CASSLVDVAGSEQYF. The full variable domain, its missing parts supplied by reference TRBV7-2 and TRBJ2-7, is GAGVSQSPSNKVTEKGKDVELRCDPISGHTALYWYRQSLGQGLEFLIYFQGNSAPDKSGLPSDRFSAERTGGSVSTLTIQRTQQEDSAVYLCASSLVDVAGSEQYFGPGTRLTVT.

This clonotype appeared a few times. V usage is TRBV10-3 and J usage is TRBJ2-2; 10 bases agree with TRBD1. Per the germline V gene, CDR1 is ENHRY and CDR2 is SYGVKD. Germline trimming cut 6 bases from V and 1 base from J; bases unmatched to any gene: 11. The CDR3 is 18 amino acids. This chain's CDR3 is CAIRHGTGALLNTGELFF. For the CDR3, the DNA is TGTGCCATCAGGCATGGGACAGGGGCACTTCTGAACACCGGGGAGCTGTTTTTT.

There are a few counts of this clonotype. The chain recombines TRBV10-3 with TRBJ2-3; D unclear. This CDR3 is built from 13 residues. The germline V and J ends were trimmed by 6 bases and 0 bases, with 7 bases remaining between them. CDR1 and CDR2 (germline): ENHRY, SYGVKD. CDR3 in DNA: TGTGCCATCAGAGAAGTTAGCACAGATACGCAGTATTTT. This encodes CAIREVSTDTQYF.

This clonotype was counted a few times. The J gene is TRBJ1-5, the V gene TRBV6-2 or TRBV6-3; D possibly corresponds to TRBD1 (5 bases). Germline V gene lookup returns CDR1 MNHEY and CDR2 SVGEGT. There are 17 residues in the CDR3. V was trimmed by 0 bases and J by 0 bases, leaving 12 bases between them. The CDR3 sequence is CASSYSGLGHSNQPQHF. The CDR3 region has the DNA TGTGCCAGCAGTTACTCCGGGTTGGGGCATAGCAATCAGCCCCAGCATTTT.

This clonotype was observed at least ten times. The chain joins TRBV29-1 to TRBJ1-1, with D unclear. Trimming shortened V by 0 bases and J by 11 bases, and 10 bases separated the two germline ends. CDR1 is SQVTM and CDR2 is ANQGSEA in the germline V gene. This CDR3 contains 11 residues. This CDR3 is CSVEDGPLAFF. Written as DNA, the CDR3 is TGCAGCGTTGAAGATGGGCCCTTGGCTTTCTTT.

This clonotype came up a few times. The chain recombines TRBV9 with TRBJ2-5; 7 bases align to TRBD2. Germline-derived CDR1 and CDR2 are SGDLS and YYNGEE. The CDR3 is made up of 15 amino acids. V lost 0 bases and J lost 2; bases outside the gene matches: 4. CDR3 sequence reads: CASSVDSGQQETQYF. Written as DNA, the CDR3 is TGTGCCAGCAGCGTAGATAGCGGGCAACAAGAGACCCAGTACTTC.

The rearrangement joins TRBV7-9 to TRBJ2-3; 8 nucleotides match TRBD1. Germline V lookup: CDR1 SEHNR, CDR2 FQNEAQ (reference sequence). The CDR3 consists of 16 residues. J lost 5 bases, V lost 7 bases, and 14 bases had no gene match. The CDR3: CASTPPIQGAGDTQYF. The CDR3 nucleotides read TGTGCCAGCACCCCACCCATCCAGGGGGCAGGAGATACGCAGTATTTT.

This clonotype was seen only a few times. The chain uses TRBV20-1 and TRBJ2-2, with D possibly being TRBD1 (7 bases). This CDR3 has 16 amino acids. V lost 3 bases and J lost 1, with 15 bases in between. CDR1 is DFQATT and CDR2 is SNEGSKA in the germline V gene (reference sequence). The CDR3 reads CSARGRRGRNTGELFF. The CDR3 coding sequence is TGCAGTGCTAGGGGTCGGAGGGGGCGGAACACCGGGGAGCTGTTTTTT.

A few counts support this clonotype. The rearrangement links TRBV6-2 or TRBV6-3 to TRBJ1-5; TRBD1 aligns across 8 bases. With V trimmed by 6 bases and J by 2 bases, 3 bases remained unmatched. The CDR3 has 14 residues. The germline V gene encodes CDR1 MNHEY and CDR2 SVGEGT. The CDR3 reads CASRPGQGNQPQHF. In nucleotides, the CDR3 is TGTGCCAGCAGACCGGGACAGGGCAATCAGCCCCAGCATTTT.

This clonotype appeared a few times. The chain joins TRBV5-1 to TRBJ2-7; 7 positions match TRBD1. This CDR3 has 16 amino acids. Looked up from germline, CDR1 is SGHRS and CDR2 is YFSETQ. V lost 4 bases and J lost 0; bases outside the gene matches: 10. This chain's CDR3 is CASSPTDRSDSYEQYF. In nucleotides, the CDR3 is TGCGCCAGCAGCCCGACGGACAGGTCTGACTCCTACGAGCAGTACTTC.